This passage covers 8 T cell receptor beta chains from one sample sequenced in a study of regulatory T cells in long-lasting Graves disease. Through Arm-PCR of CDR3 regions and iRepertoire HTBI primers, TCR beta libraries were built. TCRdb independently ran MiXCR on the multiplex PCR reads; one entry per CDR3 protein. The sample consists of 240,000 or so distinct CDR3 sequences, around 21% of them appearing once. Documented time point: newly diagnosed GD, antithyroid drugs for less than 3 months. The TCR library was made from RNA that had been extracted from PBMCs in TRIzol. Sequenced material: peripheral blood mononuclear cells (PBMCs), taken at new diagnosis, from a patient treated with antithyroid drugs. The receptors stem from a female donor with Graves disease.

This clonotype has ten or more counts. The chain combines TRBV12-3 or TRBV12-4 with TRBJ1-2; the D is unclear. The CDR3 has 13 amino acids. Trimming pared 6 bases from V and 6 bases from J, leaving 14 bases between. In nucleotides, the CDR3 is TGTGCCAGCAGCCTCCGGGATACCAATGGCTACACCTTC. Translation gives CASSLRDTNGYTF.

This clonotype was observed a few times. The chain recombines TRBV4-3 with TRBJ2-7, with 10 bases that match TRBD1. With V trimmed by 0 bases and J by 4 bases, 6 bases remained unmatched. The CDR3 has 16 amino acids. The germline CDR1 and CDR2 sequences are LGHNA and YSLEER. DNA for the CDR3: TGCGCCAGCAGCCAAGATCCAGGACAGGGGGGATACGAGCAGTACTTC. This encodes CASSQDPGQGGYEQYF.

The chain joins TRBV6-1 to TRBJ2-3, with D perhaps matching TRBD1 (6 bases). Trimming shortened V by 4 bases and J by 4 bases, and 9 bases separated the two germline ends. CDR3 size: 13 residues. Per the germline V gene, CDR1 is MNHNS and CDR2 is SASEGT. The CDR3 loop is CASSVQGSDTQYF. DNA for the CDR3: TGTGCCAGCAGTGTTCAGGGGTCAGATACGCAGTATTTT.

Concerning this clonotype: A read error may be the cause here, since a much bigger clone is one base away. The chain employs TRBV6-1 and TRBJ1-5, with 8 bases aligning to TRBD1. Germline V gives CDR1 MNHNS, CDR2 SASEGT. CDR3 length: 15 residues. V was clipped by 6 bases and J by 3 bases; unmatched bases: 7. CDR3 sequence reads: CASRTQGANNQPQHF. The CDR3, as DNA: TGTGCCAGCAGGACCCAGGGGGCTAACAATCAGCCCCAGCATTTT.

This clonotype was observed at least ten times. This chain uses TRBV7-3 with TRBJ1-5; no clear D gene. Germline CDR1 reads SGHTA; CDR2 reads FQGTGA. This CDR3 has 17 amino acids. Trimming shortened V by 1 base and J by 4 bases, and 17 bases separated the two germline ends. The CDR3 DNA reads as TGTGCCAGCAGCTTAAAAAGCCGGGGTGGCCCGAATCAGCCCCAGCATTTT. It is translated as CASSLKSRGGPNQPQHF.

To note about this clonotype: A read error may produce the germline difference seen at one junction end. The V and J genes are TRBV4-1 and TRBJ2-3; 7 nucleotides line up with TRBD2. Germline V gene data show CDR1 as MGHRA and CDR2 as YSYEKL. The CDR3 spans 16 residues. Here the CDR3 DNA reads TGCGCCAACAGCCAAGAAGGTACCTCGGGAGGAAATACGCAGTATTTT. This codes for CANSQEGTSGGNTQYF.

This clonotype was counted many times. V gene TRBV7-9 combines with J gene TRBJ1-5, with a tentative D call TRBD1 (5 bases). CDR3 size: 14 residues. CDR1 and CDR2 (germline): SEHNR, FQNEAQ (reference sequence). V was cut by 7 bases and J by 3 bases, with 13 bases left in between. CDR3: CASIPRAYNQPQHF. The DNA of the CDR3 is TGTGCCAGCATCCCCAGGGCTTACAATCAGCCCCAGCATTTT.

This clonotype was observed many times. J is TRBJ2-3 and V is TRBV7-3, with D tentatively TRBD1 or TRBD2 (5 bases each). Germline V gene data show CDR1 as SGHTA and CDR2 as FQGTGA. Trimming shortened V by 1 base and J by 6 bases, and 8 bases separated the two germline ends. The CDR3 is 13 amino acids. CDR3 sequence (DNA): TGTGCCAGCAGCTTAAGGTGGGGGGATACGCAGTATTTT. It is translated as CASSLRWGDTQYF.